This T cell receptor (beta chain) was recovered during a study of CD8+ T cells in alopecia areata. Extracted RNA was reverse transcribed, and the resulting cDNA served as sequencing template. Clones were read by immunoSEQ multiplex PCR, and TCRdb kept only the in-frame ones, dropping some. Here the sample spans about 12,000 clones, about 61% being singletons. There are 15 residues in the CDR3. V was pared by 2 bases and J by 4 bases, with 12 bases between. CDR1 and CDR2 (germline): SGDLS, YYNGEE. This clone was found a few times. Peripheral blood samples and lesional scalp punch biopsies were obtained from alopecia areata patients.

This chain uses TRBV9 with TRBJ2-2; maybe TRBD2 (6 bases). The receptor comes from a human donor with alopecia areata. The sequencing input was skin. As DNA, the CDR3 is TGTGCCAGCAGCGTCCGCGGGGAGACCACCGGGGAGCTGTTTTTT. As protein: CASSVRGETTGELFF. Full variable domain (outside the CDR3, taken from reference TRBV9 and TRBJ2-2): DSGVTQTPKHLITATGQRVTLRCSPRSGDLSVYWYQQSLDQGLQFLIQYYNGEERAKGNILERFSAQQFPDLHSELNLSSLELGDSALYFCASSVRGETTGELFFGEGSRLTVL.